The 24 T cell receptor beta chains below were found in one sample sequenced in a study of blood T cell repertoires in COVID-19. Method: immunoSEQ multiplex PCR; TCRdb's copy keeps in-frame clones and lacks some. The data hold approximately 300,000 clones, with about 85% observed a single time. The specimen was peripheral blood. The receptors here all came from a human donor with COVID-19, enrolled during active disease. The donor label of this sample is uncertain.

V and J are TRBV27 and TRBJ2-7, with TRBD1 matching 8 bases. Germline-derived CDR1 and CDR2 are MNHEY and SMNVEV (reference sequence). Trimming removed 5 bases from V and 0 bases from J; junction bases left unmatched: 3. The CDR3 length is 14 residues. In DNA form, the CDR3 reads TGTGCCAGCAGTCCGGACAGGGTCTCCTACGAGCAGTACTTC. It encodes CASSPDRVSYEQYF.

This rearrangement joins TRBV2 to TRBJ1-3, with a possible D match to TRBD1 (6 bases). V was shortened by 7 bases and J by 0 bases, with 13 bases between the two germline ends. There are 15 residues in the CDR3. Germline CDR1 and CDR2: SNHLY and FYNNEI. The CDR3 DNA reads TGTGCCAGCACCACAGGGTACAACTCTGGAAACACCATATATTTT. Protein sequence: CASTTGYNSGNTIYF.

The chain links TRBV28 to TRBJ1-6; D might be TRBD1 (6 bases). V lost 4 bases and J lost 2, with 15 bases in between. In germline, CDR1 is MDHEN, CDR2 SYDVKM. CDR3 size: 17 residues. CDR3 nucleotides: TGTGCCAGCAGTTCCCCCACCGGACAGACCTATAATTCACCCCTCCACTTT. It yields the protein CASSSPTGQTYNSPLHF. The full variable domain, its missing parts supplied by reference TRBV28 and TRBJ1-6, is DVKVTQSSRYLVKRTGEKVFLECVQDMDHENMFWYRQDPGLGLRLIYFSYDVKMKEKGDIPEGYSVSREKKERFSLILESASTNQTSMYLCASSSPTGQTYNSPLHFGNGTRLTVT.

The V call is TRBV28, the J call TRBJ1-1; D is ambiguous. This CDR3 is built from 14 residues. The germline V gene has CDR1 MDHEN and CDR2 SYDVKM. Trimming pared 2 bases from V and 4 bases from J, leaving 11 bases between. This CDR3 reads CASSLGSEGTEAFF. CDR3 in DNA: TGTGCCAGCAGTTTAGGAAGTGAGGGCACTGAAGCTTTCTTT.

The chain employs TRBV2 and TRBJ2-7; 8 nucleotides align to TRBD2. V trimming: 8 bases; J trimming: 3 bases; junction bases outside the gene matches: 9. CDR3 length equals 14 residues. CDR1 and CDR2 (germline): SNHLY, FYNNEI. CDR3 sequence: CASGLAGSIYEQYF. DNA of the CDR3: TGTGCCAGCGGATTAGCGGGATCGATCTACGAGCAGTACTTC. The complete variable domain, with remaining parts taken from reference TRBV2 and TRBJ2-7, reads EPEVTQTPSHQVTQMGQEVILRCVPISNHLYFYWYRQILGQKVEFLVSFYNNEISEKSEIFDDQFSVERPDGSNFTLKIRSTKLEDSAMYFCASGLAGSIYEQYFGPGTRLTVT.

This chain connects TRBV6-5 to TRBJ2-1; TRBD2 is a possible D gene (5 bases). CDR3 size: 14 residues. Germline assignment: CDR1 MNHEY and CDR2 SVGAGI. V was clipped by 4 bases and J by 7 bases, with 14 bases between them. The CDR3 sequence: CASSLLGSLNEQFF. In nucleotides, the CDR3 is TGTGCCAGCAGTTTACTAGGAAGTTTGAATGAGCAGTTCTTC.

This clone was observed a few times. This chain connects TRBV5-1 to TRBJ2-7; 8 bases agree with TRBD1. The CDR3 contains 14 residues. The germline V gene has CDR1 SGHRS and CDR2 YFSETQ. V was pared by 6 bases and J by 1 base, with 6 bases of the junction left unmatched. The CDR3 sequence is CASTTTGDSYEQYF. The CDR3 DNA reads as TGCGCCAGCACAACGACAGGGGATTCCTACGAGCAGTACTTC. The entire variable domain, with the rest obtained from reference TRBV5-1 and TRBJ2-7, is as follows: KAGVTQTPRYLIKTRGQQVTLSCSPISGHRSVSWYQQTPGQGLQFLFEYFSETQRNKGNFPGRFSGRQFSNSRSEMNVSTLELGDSALYLCASTTTGDSYEQYFGPGTRLTVT.

The chain joins TRBV2 to TRBJ2-3, with 9 bases fitting TRBD1. V shed 0 bases, J shed 6 bases, and the junction held 10 bases outside the gene matches. Germline V gives CDR1 SNHLY, CDR2 FYNNEI. The CDR3 is made up of 17 amino acids. CDR3 in amino acids: CASSEALLGTGLDTQYF. DNA for the CDR3: TGTGCCAGCAGTGAAGCGCTTCTTGGGACAGGGTTGGATACGCAGTATTTT.

Only a few counts were recorded for this clone. This sequence joins TRBV5-1 and TRBJ2-5, with 11 bases matching TRBD2. The CDR3 contains 15 residues. Germline V CDR1 and CDR2: SGHRS, YFSETQ. Trimming took 4 bases from V and 5 from J; bases not matched to a gene: 7. The CDR3 sequence is CASSIGLAGGETQYF. Written as DNA, the CDR3 is TGCGCCAGCAGCATCGGCCTAGCGGGAGGCGAGACCCAGTACTTC.

The chain joins TRBV27 to TRBJ1-2; D not certain. V gave up 6 bases and J gave up 1 base, with 18 bases separating them. Per germline, CDR1 MNHEY and CDR2 SMNVEV (reference sequence). This CDR3 region has 16 residues. CDR3 region: CASRVESGNFNYGYTF. CDR3 DNA: TGTGCCAGCAGGGTTGAGTCGGGAAATTTTAACTATGGCTACACCTTC.

V usage is TRBV7-2 and J usage is TRBJ2-2; D unclear. V was shortened by 5 bases and J by 6 bases, with 13 bases between the two germline ends. Germline values: CDR1 SGHTA, CDR2 FQGNSA. This CDR3 has 14 amino acids. The CDR3: CASSPWSRAGELFF. The CDR3 nucleotides read TGTGCCAGCAGCCCCTGGTCCCGGGCCGGGGAGCTGTTTTTT.

The chain carries TRBV2 and TRBJ1-5; tentatively, D is TRBD1 (5 bases). Trimming shortened V by 4 bases and J by 2 bases, and 21 bases separated the two germline ends. Germline values: CDR1 SNHLY, CDR2 FYNNEI. The CDR3 consists of 18 residues. Here the CDR3 DNA reads TGTGCCAGCAGTGCGGGCCTCGGGGGGGAAGGCGGCAATCAGCCCCAGCATTTT. Encoded protein: CASSAGLGGEGGNQPQHF.

This clone has more than one count but fewer than ten. This rearrangement joins TRBV4-3 to TRBJ1-1; D not certain. The CDR3 sequence is 14 residues long. Germline V gene data show CDR1 as LGHNA and CDR2 as YSLEER. V was trimmed by 1 base and J by 1 base, leaving 7 bases between them. The CDR3 nucleotides read TGCGCCAGCAGCCAAGGGCTGAAGAACACTGAAGCTTTCTTT. The encoded protein is CASSQGLKNTEAFF.

V is TRBV5-5 and J is TRBJ1-5, with 9 bases identical to TRBD1. This CDR3 is built from 17 residues. Trimming took 4 bases from V and 7 from J; bases not matched to a gene: 15. CDR1 is SGHKS and CDR2 is YYEKEE in the germline V gene (reference sequence). This CDR3 reads CASSPLLRDRVNQPQHF. CDR3 sequence (DNA): TGTGCCAGCAGCCCCCTCCTCCGGGACAGGGTAAACCAGCCCCAGCATTTT.

V and J are TRBV18 and TRBJ2-3; TRBD1 agrees at 9 bases. V trimming: 4 bases; J trimming: 5 bases; junction bases outside the gene matches: 10. The V gene's germline CDR1 is KGHSH and CDR2 LQKENI. The CDR3 runs 16 residues. As DNA, the CDR3 is TGTGCCAGCTCACTTTACAGGGGGCAAGTCGAAGATACGCAGTATTTT. Translated, it gives CASSLYRGQVEDTQYF.

This chain joins TRBV7-2 and TRBJ1-4; D gene uncertain. This CDR3 is built from 14 residues. The V end lost 1 base, the J end lost 1 base, and 4 bases lay between the germline ends. Per the germline V gene, CDR1 is SGHTA and CDR2 is FQGNSA. In DNA form, the CDR3 reads TGTGCCAGCAGCTTAGGCGGAACTAATGAAAAACTGTTTTTT. This translates into CASSLGGTNEKLFF.

CDR3 protein: CASSPSSRQNYGYTF. As DNA, the CDR3 is TGTGCCAGCAGCCCGTCCTCGCGTCAAAACTATGGCTACACCTTC. The chain carries TRBV3-1 (or the pseudogene TRBV3-2) and TRBJ1-2, with unresolved D. CDR3 length: 15 amino acids. V dropped 4 bases and J dropped 2 bases, with 14 bases sitting between them. Germline V CDR1 and CDR2: LGHDT, YNNKEL (reference sequence).

The rearrangement joins TRBV30 to TRBJ1-3; D gene unclear. V was clipped by 3 bases and J by 8 bases, with 17 bases between them. Germline CDR1 is GTSNPN and CDR2 is SVGIG (reference sequence). This CDR3 contains 14 residues. The CDR3 DNA reads as TGTGCCTGGAGGTCGGTGGGCCCATGGGACACCATATATTTT. Translated, it gives CAWRSVGPWDTIYF.

The chain employs TRBV6-4 and TRBJ1-1; the match to TRBD1 covers 11 bases. The CDR3 is made up of 13 amino acids. The germline V gene encodes CDR1 MRHNA and CDR2 SNTAGT. The trim removed 6 bases at V and 6 bases at J, leaving 3 bases unmatched. The CDR3 loop is CASSRDRGSEAFF. The CDR3 nucleotides are TGTGCCAGCAGCCGGGACAGGGGGTCTGAAGCTTTCTTT.

The V call is TRBV19, the J call TRBJ2-2; D not resolved. Germline V gene sequence: CDR1 LNHDA, CDR2 SQIVND (reference sequence). The CDR3 totals 15 residues. V lost 1 base to trimming and J lost 6 bases, with 12 bases between them. The CDR3 nucleotides read TGTGCCAGTAGTATAGCCCCCCAGGTATCCGGGGAGCTGTTTTTT. Amino acids: CASSIAPQVSGELFF.

This chain uses TRBV19 with TRBJ1-1; D is possibly TRBD1 (6 bases). This CDR3 has 17 amino acids. The V and J ends lost 5 bases and 2 bases respectively, with 21 bases between them. Germline V gene sequence: CDR1 LNHDA, CDR2 SQIVND (reference sequence). CDR3: CASSSVRGFGENTEAFF. CDR3 DNA sequence: TGTGCCAGTAGTTCCGTCAGGGGTTTCGGGGAAAACACTGAAGCTTTCTTT.

Comments on this clone: Additional DNA sequences in this sample encode the identical CDR3. This chain links TRBV19 with TRBJ1-5, with 7 bases aligning to TRBD1. The CDR3 covers 14 residues. V shed 3 bases, J shed 2 bases, and the junction held 1 base outside the gene matches. Germline V lookup: CDR1 LNHDA, CDR2 SQIVND (reference sequence). The DNA of the CDR3 is TGTGCCAGTAGTATCGACAGGGGCAATCAGCCCCAGCATTTT. Amino acid sequence: CASSIDRGNQPQHF.

This rearrangement joins TRBV10-2 to TRBJ2-1; a possible D gene is TRBD1 (5 bases). V lost 10 bases, J lost 9 bases, and 13 bases lay in between. Germline values: CDR1 WSHSY, CDR2 SAAADI. CDR3 size: 11 residues. The CDR3 coding sequence is TGCGCCACCCAACAGGTGACTGAGCAGTTCTTC. Translation gives CATQQVTEQFF.

The gene calls are TRBV19 and TRBJ1-2; 7 bases map to TRBD1. The V gene's germline CDR1 is LNHDA and CDR2 SQIVND (reference sequence). CDR3 size: 16 residues. The V segment lost 3 bases and the J segment 3 bases; nucleotides outside the gene matches: 10. For the CDR3, the DNA is TGTGCCAGTAGTATGGATTTAGGGCAGGGGGACTATGGCTACACCTTC. Encoded protein: CASSMDLGQGDYGYTF. Drawing the rest from reference TRBV19 and TRBJ1-2, the complete variable domain is DGGITQSPKYLFRKEGQNVTLSCEQNLNHDAMYWYRQDPGQGLRLIYYSQIVNDFQKGDIAEGYSVSREKKESFPLTVTSAQKNPTAFYLCASSMDLGQGDYGYTFGSGTRLTVV.